The 10 T cell receptor beta chains in this list originate from one sample, sequenced in a study of shared clonotypes between healthy human individuals. Assay used: immunoSEQ multiplex PCR; TCRdb lists only in-frame clones, some missing. The repertoire includes 740,000 or so clones, more than 70% of them detected once, and roughly 2% sits in the top ten. Sequencing was carried out using memory CD4+ T cells sorted from blood. Subset meaning: CD45RA-negative fraction. Every receptor here comes from a woman aged 30 to 39 in good health.

The J gene is TRBJ1-4, the V gene TRBV28; 7 bases align to TRBD1. Germline values: CDR1 MDHEN, CDR2 SYDVKM. The V segment lost 3 bases and the J segment 8 bases; nucleotides outside the gene matches: 3. This CDR3 has 13 residues. The chain's CDR3 is CASSFPDREKLFF. CDR3 sequence (DNA): TGTGCCAGCAGTTTCCCGGACAGGGAAAAACTGTTTTTT.

The rearrangement links TRBV2 to TRBJ2-7, with TRBD2 matching over 7 bases. The length of the CDR3 is 14 residues. Germline V gives CDR1 SNHLY, CDR2 FYNNEI. V lost 2 bases and J lost 0; bases outside the gene matches: 1. The CDR3 region is CASSEQRDSYEQYF. CDR3 nucleotide sequence: TGTGCCAGCAGTGAACAGCGGGACTCCTACGAGCAGTACTTC.

As for this clone: Other DNA sequences in the sample encode the same CDR3. The chain uses TRBV6-4 and TRBJ2-1, with a tentative D call TRBD1 (5 bases). V dropped 6 bases and J dropped 4 bases, with 10 bases sitting between them. The germline V gene has CDR1 MRHNA and CDR2 SNTAGT. The CDR3 extends over 13 amino acids. CDR3 region: CASSRERYNEQFF. CDR3 coding DNA: TGTGCCAGCAGCAGGGAACGATACAATGAGCAGTTCTTC.

In DNA form, the CDR3 reads TGTGCCAGCAGTACTCGACAGGGGGGTAACTATGGCTACACCTTC. This gives the protein CASSTRQGGNYGYTF. This chain uses TRBV28 with TRBJ1-2; 9 bases map to TRBD1. Germline values: CDR1 MDHEN, CDR2 SYDVKM. The V segment lost 5 bases and the J segment 1 base; nucleotides outside the gene matches: 5. The CDR3 is 15 amino acids.

The chain couples TRBV30 to TRBJ2-5; 7 bases agree with TRBD1. The DNA end lines up better with TRBJ2-7; the J call may be wrong. This CDR3 region has 13 residues. Germline V gene sequence: CDR1 GTSNPN, CDR2 SVGIG (reference sequence). The CDR3 here is CASTGVQGYEQYF. CDR3 coding DNA: TGTGCCTCTACAGGGGTGCAGGGCTACGAGCAGTACTTC.

The chain joins TRBV27 to TRBJ2-5, with 7 bases that match TRBD2. V dropped 4 bases and J dropped 4; count of bases not matched to a gene: 9. The CDR3 loop spans 15 amino acids. CDR1 MNHEY and CDR2 SMNVEV come from the germline V gene (reference sequence). CDR3 in amino acids: CASSSAGSLGETQYF. In DNA, the CDR3 is TGTGCCAGCAGTTCAGCGGGATCTCTGGGAGAGACCCAGTACTTC.

Written as DNA, the CDR3 is TGTGCCAGCAGCCTAGGACTAGCGGACAACAATGAGCAGTTCTTC. Translation: CASSLGLADNNEQFF. The rearrangement joins TRBV6-5 to TRBJ2-1; 10 bases are shared with TRBD2. CDR3 length: 15 residues. Trimming cost V 6 bases and J 5 bases; bases outside gene matches: 7. From germline, CDR1 is MNHEY and CDR2 SVGAGI.

The rearrangement links TRBV29-1 to TRBJ1-1, with D uncertain. The V end lost 6 bases, the J end lost 1 base, and 9 bases lay between the germline ends. Germline CDR1 and CDR2: SQVTM and ANQGSEA. The CDR3 runs 12 residues. DNA for the CDR3: TGCAGCGTGCTACATACGAACACTGAAGCTTTCTTT. Its translation is CSVLHTNTEAFF.

This clone came up a few times. This rearrangement joins TRBV6-6 to TRBJ2-5, with unresolved D. Germline CDR1 MNHNY, CDR2 SVGAGI (reference sequence). V lost 6 bases and J 0 bases, leaving 5 bases between the germline ends. The CDR3 is made up of 12 amino acids. The CDR3 nucleotides are TGTGCCAGCAGCATAAACCAAGAGACCCAGTACTTC. It encodes CASSINQETQYF.

This chain connects TRBV2 to TRBJ2-7; 10 bases are shared with TRBD2. CDR1 SNHLY and CDR2 FYNNEI come from the germline V gene. V trimming: 6 bases; J trimming: 0 bases; junction bases outside the gene matches: 14. The CDR3 contains 18 residues. The CDR3 coding sequence is TGTGCCAGCAGGGCTAGCGGGGGCTGGCAAGAAAGCTCCTACGAGCAGTACTTC. It yields the protein CASRASGGWQESSYEQYF.